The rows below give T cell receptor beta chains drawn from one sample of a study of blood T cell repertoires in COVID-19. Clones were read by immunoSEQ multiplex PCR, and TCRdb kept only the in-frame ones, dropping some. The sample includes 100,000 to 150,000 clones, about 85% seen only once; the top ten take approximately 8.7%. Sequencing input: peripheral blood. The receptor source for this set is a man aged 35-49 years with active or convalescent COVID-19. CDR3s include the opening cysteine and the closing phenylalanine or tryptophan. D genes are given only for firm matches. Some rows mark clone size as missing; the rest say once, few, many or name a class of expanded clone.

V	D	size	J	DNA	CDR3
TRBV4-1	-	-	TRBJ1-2	TGCGCCAGCAGCCAAGGAGGAATGCACACCTTC	CASSQGGMHTF
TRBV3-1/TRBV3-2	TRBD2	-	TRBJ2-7	TGTGCCAGCAGCCAATGGGGCGGGGGGGAGAACGAGCAGTACTTC	CASSQWGGGENEQYF
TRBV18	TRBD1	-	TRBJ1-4	TGTGCCAGCTCAGTTCGACAGGGTTCTAATGAAAAACTGTTTTTT	CASSVRQGSNEKLFF
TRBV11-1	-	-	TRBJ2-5	TGTGCCAGCTCCCTGAGAGAGACCCAGTACTTC	CASSLRETQYF
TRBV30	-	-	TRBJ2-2	TGTGCCTGGAGTGGGCAGACAAACACCGGGGAGCTGTTTTTT	CAWSGQTNTGELFF
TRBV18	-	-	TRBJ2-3	TGTGCCAGCTCACCGCCTCTAGGGGGGGGCCAAATAAATACGCAGTATTTT	CASSPPLGGGQINTQYF
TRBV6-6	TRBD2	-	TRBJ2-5	TGTGCCAGCACCTCGGGGGGACAAGAGACCCAGTACTTC	CASTSGGQETQYF
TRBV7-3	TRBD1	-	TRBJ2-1	TGTGCCAGGGGGGCCGACGACAGGGGTTTTTGCAATGAGCAGTTCTTC	CARGADDRGFCNEQFF
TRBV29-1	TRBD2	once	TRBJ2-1	TGCAGCGTTCAAAGGGGGAGCGGGGGGTTAAATGAGCAGTTCTTC	CSVQRGSGGLNEQFF
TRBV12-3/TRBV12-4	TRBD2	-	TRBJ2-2	TGTGCCAGCAGTTCGCGGGAGGGGGGGGAGCTGTTTTTT	CASSSREGGELFF
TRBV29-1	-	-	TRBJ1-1	TGCAGCGTTGAAAGACAGATGAACACTGAAGCTTTCTTT	CSVERQMNTEAFF
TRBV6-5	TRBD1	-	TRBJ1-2	TGTGCCAGCAGAACGGGACAGAGCTATGGCTACACCTTC	CASRTGQSYGYTF
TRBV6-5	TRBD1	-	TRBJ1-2	TGTGCCAGCACCAAGGGGGCGGGTGGCTACACCTTC	CASTKGAGGYTF
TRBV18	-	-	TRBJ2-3	TGTGCCAGCTCACCACAAGGTCTAGCCACCGATACGCAGTATTTT	CASSPQGLATDTQYF
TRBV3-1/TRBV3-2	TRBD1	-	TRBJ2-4	TGTGCCAGCAGCCAAGATGGGACAGGGGAGTCAGACATTCAGTACTTC	CASSQDGTGESDIQYF
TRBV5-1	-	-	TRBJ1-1	TGCGCCAGCAGCCTGGAGGGGCACAACATGAACACTGAAGCTTTCTTT	CASSLEGHNMNTEAFF
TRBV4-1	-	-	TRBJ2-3	TGCGCCAGCAGCCAAGATCGCTGGGGCGGATCCAGCACAGATACGCAGTATTTT	CASSQDRWGGSSTDTQYF
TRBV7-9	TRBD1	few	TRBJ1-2	TGTGCCAGCAGCCGGGACAGGGCCGATGGCTACACCTTC	CASSRDRADGYTF
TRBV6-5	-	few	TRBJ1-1	TGTGCCAGCATCCTCTGGGGGCAGTCGGAAGCTTTCTTT	CASILWGQSEAFF
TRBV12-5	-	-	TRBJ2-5	TGTGCTAGTGGTTTGGGGGGAATAAGGGGAGAGACCCAGTACTTC	CASGLGGIRGETQYF
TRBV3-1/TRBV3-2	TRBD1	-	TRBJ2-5	TGTGCCAGCAGACCTACAGGGGGAAGGCAAGAGACCCAGTACTTC	CASRPTGGRQETQYF
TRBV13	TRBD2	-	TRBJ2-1	TGTGCCAGCAGCTTAGCGGGGGGGCTCCCCCAAGAGCAGTTCTTC	CASSLAGGLPQEQFF
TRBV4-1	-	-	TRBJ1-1	TGCGCCAGCAGCCAAGGTTATCTGAACACTGAAGCTTTCTTT	CASSQGYLNTEAFF
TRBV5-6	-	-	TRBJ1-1	TGTGCCAGCAGCGCACGCAGGGTGCGCACTGAAGCTTTCTTT	CASSARRVRTEAFF
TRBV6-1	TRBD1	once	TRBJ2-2	TGTGCCAGCAGTGAAAGACAGGGGACGTTGATGGCCGGGGAGCTGTTTTTT	CASSERQGTLMAGELFF
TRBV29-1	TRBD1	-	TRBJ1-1	TGCAGCGTTGTGAGGACAGGGGAGACTGAAGCTTTCTTT	CSVVRTGETEAFF
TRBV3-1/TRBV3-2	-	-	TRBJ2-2	TGTGCCAGCAGCCATGACCCGGGTTCAAGGGGCGGGGAGCTGTTTTTT	CASSHDPGSRGGELFF
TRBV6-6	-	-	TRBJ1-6	TGTGCCAGCAGTTTTTCAGAGGATAATTCACCCCTCCACTTT	CASSFSEDNSPLHF
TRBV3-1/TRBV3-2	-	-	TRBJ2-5	TGTGCCAGCAGCCAACTCTCGGGGATCCAAGAGACCCAGTACTTC	CASSQLSGIQETQYF
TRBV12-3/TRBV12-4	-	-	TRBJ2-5	TGTGCCAGCAGCCTACTAGTTACGCAGACCCAGTACTTC	CASSLLVTQTQYF
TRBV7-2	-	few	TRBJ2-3	TGTGCCAGCAGCTACAGGGTTAACACAGATACGCAGTATTTT	CASSYRVNTDTQYF
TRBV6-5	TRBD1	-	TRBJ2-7	TGTGCCAGCAGTTACTCGGGACAGGGTAAGCGCGAGCAGTACTTC	CASSYSGQGKREQYF
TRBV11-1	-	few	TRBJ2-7	TGTGCCAGCAGCCAGGACTCAAACCCCTACTACGAGCAGTACTTC	CASSQDSNPYYEQYF
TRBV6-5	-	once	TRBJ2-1	TGTGCCAGCAGTTACTCTCTCCCCGTTCGGGAGCAGTTCTTC	CASSYSLPVREQFF
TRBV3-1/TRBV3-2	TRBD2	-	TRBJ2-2	TGTGCCAGCTGTCCCAAGGGGCTAGCGGGGGGGCCCAACACCGGGGAGCTGTTTTTT	CASCPKGLAGGPNTGELFF
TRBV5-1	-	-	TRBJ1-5	TGCGCCAGCAGCTTGACCCCGGATCAGCCCCAGCATTTT	CASSLTPDQPQHF
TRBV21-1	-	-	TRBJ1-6	TGTGCCAGCAGCACCCGGACGGACGGGGGTTATAATTCACCCCTCCACTTT	CASSTRTDGGYNSPLHF
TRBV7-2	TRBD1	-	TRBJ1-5	TGTGCCAGCAGCTTAAGGATCACAGGGGTGGGTCAGCCCCAGCATTTT	CASSLRITGVGQPQHF
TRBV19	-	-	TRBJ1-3	TGTGCCAGTAGCCTACGGGAGCGGGGCTCTGGAAACACCATATATTTT	CASSLRERGSGNTIYF
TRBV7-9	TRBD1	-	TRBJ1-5	TGTGCCAGCAGCGTTACAGGGGAACGGCCCCAGCATTTT	CASSVTGERPQHF
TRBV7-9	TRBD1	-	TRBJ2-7	TGTGCCAGCAGCTCGTCCGGGACAGGGGGGGCCGAGCAGTACTTC	CASSSSGTGGAEQYF
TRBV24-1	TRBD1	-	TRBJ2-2	TGTGCCACCAGTGATTCCCGACAGGGAAGCCGGACCGGGGAGCTGTTTTTT	CATSDSRQGSRTGELFF
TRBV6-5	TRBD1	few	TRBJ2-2	TGTGCCAGCATCATGACAGGGTCGACCACCGGGGAGCTGTTTTTT	CASIMTGSTTGELFF
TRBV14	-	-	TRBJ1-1	TGTGCCAGCGGCCTTCAGGTCACTGAAGCTTTCTTT	CASGLQVTEAFF
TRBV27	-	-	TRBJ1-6	TGTGCCAGCAGGACAACCGACAGTCTTAATTCACCCCTCCACTTT	CASRTTDSLNSPLHF